A single sample is the source of the 32 T cell receptor beta chains below, sequenced in a study of T cell responses to AZD1222 COVID-19 vaccine. Only in-frame clones appear in the TCRdb table, and some are missing; sequencing was by immunoSEQ multiplex PCR. The sample contains around 130,000 clones, around 89% of which appear only once. The input for sequencing was peripheral blood, taken 28 days after the second AZD1222 dose. Source of these receptors: an adult who received the AZD1222 COVID-19 vaccine.

The chain employs TRBV3-1 (or the pseudogene TRBV3-2) and TRBJ1-5; D perhaps matches TRBD1 (6 bases). CDR3 length: 14 amino acids. Germline lookup yields CDR1 LGHDT and CDR2 YNNKEL (reference sequence). V lost 0 bases to trimming and J lost 6 bases, with 9 bases between them. The CDR3 sequence: CASSQDTGSQPQHF. The CDR3, as DNA: TGTGCCAGCAGCCAAGATACAGGGAGTCAGCCCCAGCATTTT.

This chain joins TRBV2 and TRBJ1-5; a weak D match, TRBD1 (5 bases). Per germline, CDR1 SNHLY and CDR2 FYNNEI. The CDR3 covers 16 residues. V shed 6 bases and J shed 2 bases, with 17 bases lying between them. CDR3 nucleotide sequence: TGTGCCAGCAGACAATATGGGGGTCGGGGCAATCAGCCCCAGCATTTT. Encoded protein: CASRQYGGRGNQPQHF.

The gene calls are TRBV5-4 and TRBJ1-4; perhaps TRBD1 as D (5 bases). The CDR3 runs 15 residues. Germline V CDR1 and CDR2: SGHNT, YYREEE (reference sequence). The germline V and J ends were trimmed by 5 bases and 7 bases, with 18 bases remaining between them. The CDR3 region is CASSSPTSGAEKLFF. The DNA of the CDR3 is TGTGCCAGCAGTTCCCCGACCTCCGGGGCTGAAAAACTGTTTTTT.

The chain carries TRBV3-1 (or the pseudogene TRBV3-2) and TRBJ2-2, with D perhaps TRBD1 or TRBD2 (5 bases each). The CDR3 covers 15 residues. The V end lost 0 bases, the J end lost 8 bases, and 13 bases lay between the germline ends. CDR1 LGHDT and CDR2 YNNKEL come from the germline V gene (reference sequence). The CDR3 reads CASSQDYGAQGELFF. Written as DNA, the CDR3 is TGTGCCAGCAGCCAAGATTACGGGGCTCAAGGGGAGCTGTTTTTT.

The V gene is TRBV2, the J gene TRBJ2-7, with no clear D. This CDR3 region has 14 residues. With 4 bases removed from V and 2 bases from J, the gap between germline ends came to 12 bases. The germline V gene encodes CDR1 SNHLY and CDR2 FYNNEI. The CDR3 is CASSGADLAYEQYF. The CDR3 DNA reads as TGTGCCAGCAGTGGCGCGGACCTTGCCTACGAGCAGTACTTC.

The rearrangement links TRBV28 to TRBJ1-4, with D perhaps matching TRBD1 (5 bases). Germline loops: CDR1 MDHEN, CDR2 SYDVKM. The V and J ends lost 1 base and 7 bases respectively, with 13 bases between them. The CDR3 is 15 residues long. CDR3 nucleotides: TGTGCCAGCAGTTTATCTAGAGGAAGGGGTGAAAAACTGTTTTTT. Protein: CASSLSRGRGEKLFF.

The chain has TRBV9 and TRBJ2-6; D is possibly TRBD1 (5 bases). This CDR3 comprises 17 residues. Germline V gene lookup returns CDR1 SGDLS and CDR2 YYNGEE. With 0 bases removed from V and 3 bases from J, the gap between germline ends came to 13 bases. CDR3 sequence reads: CASSVEGPERGANVLTF. In nucleotides, the CDR3 is TGTGCCAGCAGCGTAGAGGGGCCTGAGCGTGGGGCCAACGTCCTGACTTTC.

CDR3 DNA sequence: TGCGCCAGCAGCTTGGGGCTAGCGGGAATAAATGAGCAGTTCTTC. Protein: CASSLGLAGINEQFF. This chain links TRBV5-1 with TRBJ2-1; 9 bases are a match to TRBD2. Germline CDR1 reads SGHRS; CDR2 reads YFSETQ. After removal of 0 bases from V and 7 bases from J, the junction contained 5 bases not matched to a gene. The CDR3 loop spans 15 amino acids.

The CDR3: CASSMNFESEAFF. The CDR3 bases are TGTGCCAGCAGCATGAACTTTGAATCTGAAGCTTTCTTT. The rearrangement links TRBV5-5 to TRBJ1-1, with D hard to call. Trimming stripped 4 bases from V and 6 bases from J, with 13 bases between. Per the germline V gene, CDR1 is SGHKS and CDR2 is YYEKEE (reference sequence). This CDR3 is built from 13 residues. Filled out from reference TRBV5-5 and TRBJ1-1, the complete variable domain reads DAGVTQSPTHLIKTRGQQVTLRCSPISGHKSVSWYQQVLGQGPQFIFQYYEKEERGRGNFPDRFSARQFPNYSSELNVNALLLGDSALYLCASSMNFESEAFFGQGTRLTVV.

The chain couples TRBV28 to TRBJ2-5; 10 nucleotides align to TRBD2. CDR3 length: 15 amino acids. Germline CDR1 MDHEN, CDR2 SYDVKM. V lost 3 bases, J lost 3 bases, and 4 bases stayed unmatched. The CDR3 loop reads CASSLGTSGEETQYF. CDR3 sequence (DNA): TGTGCCAGCAGTTTGGGTACTAGCGGGGAAGAGACCCAGTACTTC.

The chain couples TRBV7-2 to TRBJ2-1; 10 bases match TRBD2. The V gene end was trimmed by 0 bases and the J gene end by 10 bases; junction bases not matched to a gene: 6. CDR3 size: 15 residues. The germline gives CDR1 SGHTA, CDR2 FQGNSA. The CDR3, as DNA: TGTGCCAGCAGCTTAGCGTTAGCGGGAGGTTTCGAGCAGTTCTTC. It translates to CASSLALAGGFEQFF.

V usage is TRBV6-5 and J usage is TRBJ2-1; D not certain. The CDR3 extends over 14 amino acids. CDR1 MNHEY and CDR2 SVGAGI come from the germline V gene. V was pared by 4 bases and J by 9 bases, with 16 bases between. Written as DNA, the CDR3 is TGTGCCAGCAGTTCTAGTGGGCCTGTATTTGAGCAGTTCTTC. Translated, it gives CASSSSGPVFEQFF.

The CDR3 loop reads CASSLAGVDQPQHF. The CDR3 nucleotides read TGTGCCAGCAGCTTAGCAGGGGTTGATCAGCCCCAGCATTTT. The chain combines TRBV7-6 with TRBJ1-5; the D gene is possibly TRBD1 (5 bases). Trimming stripped 0 bases from V and 5 bases from J, with 8 bases between. Germline V CDR1 and CDR2: SGHVS, FNYEAQ. The CDR3 runs 14 residues.

The gene calls are TRBV14 and TRBJ2-7; D is possibly TRBD1 (5 bases). With 0 bases removed from V and 5 bases from J, the gap between germline ends came to 14 bases. CDR3 length equals 15 residues. Germline V lookup: CDR1 SGHDN, CDR2 FVKESK. In nucleotides, the CDR3 is TGTGCCAGCAGCCAAGATCGAGACAGCCGGAACGAGCAGTACTTC. It encodes CASSQDRDSRNEQYF.

The CDR3 region has the DNA TGTGCCATTACCGGGACAGGGGAAGGCACTGAAGCTTTCTTT. Amino acids: CAITGTGEGTEAFF. The rearrangement links TRBV10-3 to TRBJ1-1; 10 nucleotides align to TRBD1. The CDR3 totals 14 residues. Germline V gene lookup returns CDR1 ENHRY and CDR2 SYGVKD. The V segment lost 9 bases and the J segment 4 bases; nucleotides outside the gene matches: 8.

This clone was detected once. The chain recombines TRBV7-2 with TRBJ2-2; 7 bases are a match to TRBD2. The CDR3 runs 14 residues. Trimming took 4 bases from V and 4 from J; bases not matched to a gene: 3. In germline, CDR1 is SGHTA, CDR2 FQGNSA. This chain's CDR3 is CASSSLASTGELFF. The CDR3 nucleotides read TGTGCCAGCAGCTCACTAGCGAGCACCGGGGAGCTGTTTTTT.

CDR3 amino acids: CASSFIQDQPQHF. DNA for the CDR3: TGTGCCAGCAGCTTTATACAGGATCAGCCCCAGCATTTT. The chain uses TRBV7-2 and TRBJ1-5, with D tentatively TRBD1 (5 bases). Germline loops: CDR1 SGHTA, CDR2 FQGNSA. The CDR3 extends over 13 amino acids. The germline V and J ends were trimmed by 3 bases and 5 bases, with 8 bases remaining between them.

J is TRBJ1-1 and V is TRBV28; D gene uncertain. The CDR3 sequence is 14 residues long. Looked up from germline, CDR1 is MDHEN and CDR2 is SYDVKM. Trimming shortened V by 1 base and J by 5 bases, and 11 bases separated the two germline ends. The CDR3 region is CASSLSRLGTEAFF. The CDR3 nucleotides read TGTGCCAGCAGTTTATCACGCCTAGGGACTGAAGCTTTCTTT.

In DNA, the CDR3 is TGTGCCTGGACTCGTCCCCCGTCGGACTATGGCTACACCTTC. As protein: CAWTRPPSDYGYTF. The V and J genes are TRBV30 and TRBJ1-2, with unresolved D. Germline values: CDR1 GTSNPN, CDR2 SVGIG (reference sequence). Trimming pared 4 bases from V and 3 bases from J, leaving 15 bases between. CDR3 length: 14 residues. Based on the CDR3 plus reference TRBV30 and TRBJ1-2, the full variable domain is SQTIHQWPATLVQPVGSPLSLECTVEGTSNPNLYWYRQAAGRGLQLLFYSVGIGQISSEVPQNLSASRPQDRQFILSSKKLLLSDSGFYLCAWTRPPSDYGYTFGSGTRLTVV.

V and J are TRBV11-2 and TRBJ2-7; maybe TRBD2 (5 bases). Germline V gene lookup returns CDR1 SGHAT and CDR2 FQNNGV. This CDR3 has 14 residues. Trimming stripped 7 bases from V and 3 bases from J, with 16 bases between. CDR3 region: CASTRGRTDYEQYF. The CDR3 nucleotides are TGTGCCAGCACCCGAGGGCGGACGGACTACGAGCAGTACTTC.

The gene calls are TRBV11-2 and TRBJ2-1; TRBD1 matches at 9 bases. Germline V gives CDR1 SGHAT, CDR2 FQNNGV. The CDR3 length is 15 residues. V gave up 4 bases and J gave up 8 bases; unmatched junction bases: 9. CDR3 DNA: TGTGCCAGCAGCTCGACCGGGACAGGGATCCATGAGCAGTTCTTC. As protein: CASSSTGTGIHEQFF. The full variable domain, completed using reference TRBV11-2 and TRBJ2-1, is EAGVAQSPRYKIIEKRQSVAFWCNPISGHATLYWYQQILGQGPKLLIQFQNNGVVDDSQLPKDRFSAERLKGVDSTLKIQPAKLEDSAVYLCASSSTGTGIHEQFFGPGTRLTVL.

This clone appeared once. The rearrangement links TRBV6-5 to TRBJ1-5; tentative D call: TRBD1 (5 bases). V was trimmed by 5 bases and J by 4 bases, leaving 12 bases between them. Germline CDR1 MNHEY, CDR2 SVGAGI. The CDR3 has 14 amino acids. The CDR3 region has the DNA TGTGCCAGCAGTCCCGGGACGGGGAATCAGCCCCAGCATTTT. As protein: CASSPGTGNQPQHF.

This clone has a count of ten or more. This chain joins TRBV5-1 and TRBJ2-1; D not certain. CDR3 length equals 15 residues. Trimming removed 5 bases at V and 3 bases at J, with 15 bases between. CDR1 SGHRS and CDR2 YFSETQ come from the germline V gene. CDR3 sequence: CASRTGLVGYNEQFF. CDR3 DNA: TGCGCCAGCAGAACCGGGTTGGTGGGCTACAATGAGCAGTTCTTC.

V and J are TRBV4-2 and TRBJ1-1; TRBD1 aligns across 7 bases. CDR1 is LGHNA, CDR2 YNFKEQ, per germline. Unmatched junction bases numbered 1, after V lost 0 bases and J lost 0 bases. The CDR3 covers 15 residues. CDR3 in amino acids: CASSQERGLNTEAFF. Written as DNA, the CDR3 is TGTGCCAGCAGCCAAGAGAGGGGGCTGAACACTGAAGCTTTCTTT.

The J gene is TRBJ1-5, the V gene TRBV2; D gene uncertain. The length of the CDR3 is 14 residues. The V gene's germline CDR1 is SNHLY and CDR2 FYNNEI. Between the trimmed V and J ends, which lost 7 bases and 0 bases, there was a span of 10 bases. CDR3 nucleotide sequence: TGTGCCAGCATGAGGGATCATAGCAATCAGCCCCAGCATTTT. The encoded protein is CASMRDHSNQPQHF.

The gene calls are TRBV14 and TRBJ2-1, with D possibly being TRBD2 (6 bases). CDR3 length: 14 amino acids. Germline V gene lookup returns CDR1 SGHDN and CDR2 FVKESK. V lost 4 bases and J lost 3, with 10 bases in between. Written as DNA, the CDR3 is TGTGCCAGCAGCCCCCACGGGGGCTACAATGAGCAGTTCTTC. It encodes CASSPHGGYNEQFF.

The chain uses TRBV5-1 and TRBJ2-1; 8 positions match TRBD2. CDR1 is SGHRS, CDR2 YFSETQ, per germline. The V segment lost 0 bases and the J segment 6 bases; nucleotides outside the gene matches: 11. The CDR3 extends over 17 amino acids. CDR3 amino acids: CASSLESGRSYGNEQFF. The CDR3 DNA is TGCGCCAGCAGCTTGGAGAGCGGGAGATCGTACGGCAATGAGCAGTTCTTC.

The chain is built from TRBV28 and TRBJ1-1; perhaps TRBD1 as D (5 bases). Germline assignment: CDR1 MDHEN and CDR2 SYDVKM. The CDR3 covers 13 residues. Trimming took off 2 bases at V and 5 bases at J, with 9 bases between the two ends. CDR3 protein: CASSLDSWTEAFF. The CDR3 DNA reads as TGTGCCAGCAGTTTAGACAGTTGGACTGAAGCTTTCTTT. The variable domain in full, with the rest retrieved from reference TRBV28 and TRBJ1-1, is DVKVTQSSRYLVKRTGEKVFLECVQDMDHENMFWYRQDPGLGLRLIYFSYDVKMKEKGDIPEGYSVSREKKERFSLILESASTNQTSMYLCASSLDSWTEAFFGQGTRLTVV.

Only one count was recorded for this clone. The V gene is TRBV2, the J gene TRBJ1-5; TRBD1 is a possible D gene (5 bases). Trimming shortened V by 11 bases and J by 1 base, and 15 bases separated the two germline ends. Germline V lookup: CDR1 SNHLY, CDR2 FYNNEI. This CDR3 has 14 amino acids. CDR3 loop: CASWPGTSNQPQHF. The DNA of the CDR3 is TGTGCCTCTTGGCCGGGGACGAGCAATCAGCCCCAGCATTTT.

V usage is TRBV19 and J usage is TRBJ2-7; a possible D gene is TRBD1 (6 bases). Trimming pared 9 bases from V and 5 bases from J, leaving 14 bases between. The CDR3 sequence is 12 residues long. The germline V gene has CDR1 LNHDA and CDR2 SQIVND (reference sequence). The DNA of the CDR3 is TGTGCCAGCCAGGGGAACCTCCACGAGCAGTACTTC. Encoded protein: CASQGNLHEQYF.

The chain's CDR3 is CASPDSHTGVGYTF. CDR3 DNA: TGTGCCAGCCCCGATTCACACACGGGGGTCGGCTACACCTTC. V usage is TRBV11-2 and J usage is TRBJ1-2, with a weak D call TRBD1 (5 bases). V was clipped by 8 bases and J by 8 bases, with 21 bases between them. The CDR3 length is 14 residues. Germline V gene sequence: CDR1 SGHAT, CDR2 FQNNGV.

The rearrangement joins TRBV28 to TRBJ2-5; 7 bases fit TRBD2. The germline V gene encodes CDR1 MDHEN and CDR2 SYDVKM. V lost 5 bases, J lost 2 bases, and 8 bases stayed unmatched. The CDR3 runs to 15 residues. The CDR3 region has the DNA TGTGCCAGCAGTGCCACCAGCGGGGTACAAGAGACCCAGTACTTC. This encodes CASSATSGVQETQYF.